The next 31 T cell receptor beta chains were all read from a single sample in a study of blood T cell repertoires in COVID-19. The table came from immunoSEQ multiplex PCR; TCRdb's copy has only in-frame clones and leaves some out. The table includes about 280,000 clones, about 82% detected once. The sequenced sample consisted of peripheral blood. Every receptor here comes from a man aged 45-65 years with active or convalescent COVID-19.

The table lists this clone with a count of one. DNA of the CDR3: TGTGCCTGGAGTGTAGGAGGGAGGACTGAAGCTTTCTTT. It codes for CAWSVGGRTEAFF. The chain combines TRBV30 with TRBJ1-1; the D is unclear. CDR1 and CDR2 from the germline V gene are GTSNPN and SVGIG (reference sequence). The ends were cut back, 0 bases at V and 5 bases at J, with 10 bases in the middle. This CDR3 has 13 amino acids.

The chain uses TRBV9 and TRBJ2-1, with a weak D call TRBD2 (7 bases). Germline V lookup: CDR1 SGDLS, CDR2 YYNGEE. V lost 0 bases and J 8 bases, leaving 15 bases between the germline ends. This CDR3 is 15 amino acids long. CDR3 sequence (DNA): TGTGCCAGCAGCGTAGATAGATGGGGGGGCGATGAGCAGTTCTTC. It yields the protein CASSVDRWGGDEQFF.

The chain combines TRBV2 with TRBJ2-7; 10 bases are shared with TRBD1. This CDR3 comprises 15 residues. V shed 3 bases, J shed 3 bases, and the junction held 5 bases outside the gene matches. Germline-derived CDR1 and CDR2 are SNHLY and FYNNEI. The DNA of the CDR3 is TGTGCCAGCAGTGAGGGGACAGGGGAGCACTACGAGCAGTACTTC. Translation: CASSEGTGEHYEQYF.

The chain joins TRBV2 to TRBJ1-1; D is undetermined. Germline values: CDR1 SNHLY, CDR2 FYNNEI. This CDR3 spans 13 amino acids. V was clipped by 8 bases and J by 2 bases, with 12 bases between them. CDR3 in DNA: TGTGCCAGCCAGACCGAGGGTAACACTGAAGCTTTCTTT. It codes for CASQTEGNTEAFF. Variable domain in full (rest from reference TRBV2 and TRBJ1-1): EPEVTQTPSHQVTQMGQEVILRCVPISNHLYFYWYRQILGQKVEFLVSFYNNEISEKSEIFDDQFSVERPDGSNFTLKIRSTKLEDSAMYFCASQTEGNTEAFFGQGTRLTVV.

The V gene is TRBV13, the J gene TRBJ2-2; TRBD2 matches 14 bases. V gave up 11 bases and J gave up 6 bases; unmatched junction bases: 8. The CDR3 consists of 15 residues. Germline V gives CDR1 PRHDT, CDR2 FYEKMQ (reference sequence). CDR3 protein: CASRTSGRIAGELFF. Here the CDR3 DNA reads TGTGCCTCCCGGACTAGCGGGAGGATAGCCGGGGAGCTGTTTTTT.

The chain recombines TRBV10-3 with TRBJ2-1; 7 nucleotides agree with TRBD2. The CDR3 runs 16 residues. V trimming: 9 bases; J trimming: 1 base; junction bases outside the gene matches: 12. CDR1 and CDR2 (germline): ENHRY, SYGVKD. The CDR3 region is CAILEQGGRSYNEQFF. The CDR3, as DNA: TGTGCCATACTAGAGCAGGGAGGGCGTTCCTACAATGAGCAGTTCTTC.

The rearrangement links TRBV2 to TRBJ2-2, with 10 bases fitting TRBD1. CDR1 and CDR2 (germline): SNHLY, FYNNEI. V was clipped by 8 bases and J by 5 bases; unmatched bases: 8. The CDR3 covers 15 residues. In nucleotides, the CDR3 is TGTGCCAGCCGGGGGGGACAGGGGCTAACCGGGGAGCTGTTTTTT. As protein: CASRGGQGLTGELFF. Complete variable domain (other parts from reference TRBV2 and TRBJ2-2): EPEVTQTPSHQVTQMGQEVILRCVPISNHLYFYWYRQILGQKVEFLVSFYNNEISEKSEIFDDQFSVERPDGSNFTLKIRSTKLEDSAMYFCASRGGQGLTGELFFGEGSRLTVL.

The CDR3 loop reads CASSQDVAASGRTSQYF. In DNA form, the CDR3 reads TGTGCCAGCAGCCAAGATGTTGCGGCTAGCGGGAGGACGTCCCAGTACTTC. The gene calls are TRBV14 and TRBJ2-5; 11 nucleotides agree with TRBD2. The CDR3 sequence is 17 residues long. The V segment lost 0 bases and the J segment 9 bases; nucleotides outside the gene matches: 12. Germline V gene sequence: CDR1 SGHDN, CDR2 FVKESK.

J is TRBJ1-1 and V is TRBV6-6; no firm D call. With 8 bases removed from V and 6 bases from J, the gap between germline ends came to 4 bases. This CDR3 region has 9 residues. Germline V CDR1 and CDR2: MNHNY, SVGAGI (reference sequence). Here the CDR3 DNA reads TGTGCCAGCTATTCTGAAGCTTTCTTT. Protein: CASYSEAFF.

J is TRBJ2-7 and V is TRBV10-3, with 12 nucleotides matching TRBD2. The length of the CDR3 is 16 residues. Germline-derived CDR1 and CDR2 are ENHRY and SYGVKD. The V segment lost 8 bases and the J segment 1 base; nucleotides outside the gene matches: 9. The CDR3: CAIGETSGRGSYEQYF. The DNA for the CDR3 is TGTGCCATCGGGGAGACTAGCGGGAGAGGGTCCTACGAGCAGTACTTC.

This clone was counted a few times. The chain is built from TRBV5-6 and TRBJ1-1; perhaps TRBD1 as D (5 bases). Germline V gene sequence: CDR1 SGHDT, CDR2 YYEEEE. The CDR3 is made up of 13 amino acids. V lost 8 bases, J lost 0 bases, and 11 bases lay in between. The CDR3 DNA reads TGTGCCAGTCAGACAGTTATGAACACTGAAGCTTTCTTT. Its protein product is CASQTVMNTEAFF.

In this sample, this clone turned up once. The chain links TRBV18 to TRBJ1-4; D unclear. The CDR3 runs to 11 residues. V shed 6 bases and J shed 7 bases, with 6 bases lying between them. Germline V lookup: CDR1 KGHSH, CDR2 LQKENI. The CDR3 nucleotides are TGTGCCAGCTCTAGCGGTGAAAAACTGTTTTTT. The encoded protein is CASSSGEKLFF.

This chain links TRBV30 with TRBJ1-3; no clear D. Trimming removed 3 bases at V and 3 bases at J, with 6 bases between. The CDR3 is 12 amino acids. Germline V CDR1 and CDR2: GTSNPN, SVGIG (reference sequence). CDR3 DNA: TGTGCCTGGAGCGTAGTTGGAAACACCATATATTTT. Translation: CAWSVVGNTIYF.

V is TRBV28 and J is TRBJ1-2; no definite D call. Germline V gene lookup returns CDR1 MDHEN and CDR2 SYDVKM. V was cut by 7 bases and J by 4 bases, with 40 bases left in between. The CDR3 length is 22 residues. The CDR3 bases are TGTGCCAGCAAAGGAACGGAAAGGTTAGACCGACTCTTGACTCTCGTATTCTATGGCTACACCTTC. Translation: CASKGTERLDRLLTLVFYGYTF.

The sample holds one count of this clone. The chain recombines TRBV28 with TRBJ2-5; D may be TRBD1 (5 bases). The CDR3 totals 13 residues. V lost 2 bases and J lost 5, with 9 bases in between. Germline CDR1 reads MDHEN; CDR2 reads SYDVKM. The CDR3 DNA is TGTGCCAGCAGTTTAGGGGCACTGGAGACCCAGTACTTC. As protein: CASSLGALETQYF.

The chain has TRBV12-5 and TRBJ1-1; weak D call: TRBD1 (6 bases). This CDR3 has 13 residues. The germline gives CDR1 LGHNT, CDR2 FRNRAP. V lost 7 bases and J 1 base, leaving 10 bases between the germline ends. CDR3 coding DNA: TGTGCTAGTGTTCTACAGGGGAACACTGAAGCTTTCTTT. Its protein is CASVLQGNTEAFF.

This clone was recorded a few times. This chain joins TRBV3-1 (or the pseudogene TRBV3-2) and TRBJ1-1; 7 nucleotides line up with TRBD1. V was clipped by 3 bases and J by 6 bases; unmatched bases: 4. This CDR3 has 13 residues. The germline gives CDR1 LGHDT, CDR2 YNNKEL (reference sequence). The CDR3 here is CASSQLGGAEAFF. CDR3 sequence (DNA): TGTGCCAGCAGCCAGCTAGGGGGCGCTGAAGCTTTCTTT.

The V call is TRBV28, the J call TRBJ2-3, with TRBD2 matching over 9 bases. Unmatched junction bases numbered 7, after V lost 3 bases and J lost 3 bases. Germline V CDR1 and CDR2: MDHEN, SYDVKM. This CDR3 comprises 16 residues. CDR3 nucleotide sequence: TGTGCCAGCAGTTTGATGGCGGGAGGGGGTACAGATACGCAGTATTTT. Translation gives CASSLMAGGGTDTQYF.

The chain carries TRBV29-1 and TRBJ2-2; the D is unclear. Germline assignment: CDR1 SQVTM and CDR2 ANQGSEA. CDR3 length: 12 amino acids. V was cut by 3 bases and J by 7 bases, with 9 bases left in between. The CDR3 nucleotides read TGCAGCGTTGAGACTCAAGGCGGGGAGCTGTTTTTT. It encodes CSVETQGGELFF.

J is TRBJ2-1 and V is TRBV7-9, with 9 bases matching TRBD1. Looked up from germline, CDR1 is SEHNR and CDR2 is FQNEAQ (reference sequence). J lost 3 bases, V lost 4 bases, and 4 bases had no gene match. The CDR3 runs to 15 residues. The CDR3 loop reads CASSSPGQGYNEQFF. The CDR3 nucleotides read TGTGCCAGCAGCTCTCCGGGACAGGGCTACAATGAGCAGTTCTTC.

The chain has TRBV30 and TRBJ1-2, with D perhaps TRBD1 (6 bases). The CDR3 loop spans 14 amino acids. V dropped 3 bases and J dropped 3 bases, with 14 bases sitting between them. CDR1 and CDR2 (germline): GTSNPN, SVGIG (reference sequence). In DNA, the CDR3 is TGTGCCTGGAGGGGGAGGGGGGGTGACTATGGCTACACCTTC. Amino acids: CAWRGRGGDYGYTF. The entire variable domain, with the rest obtained from reference TRBV30 and TRBJ1-2, is as follows: SQTIHQWPATLVQPVGSPLSLECTVEGTSNPNLYWYRQAAGRGLQLLFYSVGIGQISSEVPQNLSASRPQDRQFILSSKKLLLSDSGFYLCAWRGRGGDYGYTFGSGTRLTVV.

Only a few counts were recorded for this clone. The gene calls are TRBV4-2 and TRBJ2-5; 7 nucleotides agree with TRBD2. Germline trimming cut 0 bases from V and 2 bases from J; bases unmatched to any gene: 6. This CDR3 has 16 residues. Germline V gives CDR1 LGHNA, CDR2 YNFKEQ. The DNA for the CDR3 is TGTGCCAGCAGCCAAGATGTGGCTAGCGGACAAGAGACCCAGTACTTC. Amino acids: CASSQDVASGQETQYF.

The CDR3 DNA follows: TGTGCCAGCAGCGTAGCAGGGGCACCCCTCCACTTT. It translates to CASSVAGAPLHF. V is TRBV9 and J is TRBJ1-6; possible D gene TRBD1, 6 bases. Germline CDR1 is SGDLS and CDR2 is YYNGEE. This CDR3 has 12 amino acids. V was shortened by 0 bases and J by 11 bases, with 6 bases between the two germline ends.

The rearrangement uses TRBV28 and TRBJ1-4; D perhaps matches TRBD1 (6 bases). CDR1 is MDHEN and CDR2 is SYDVKM in the germline V gene. V was cut by 3 bases and J by 0 bases, with 14 bases left in between. The CDR3 totals 17 residues. CDR3 residues: CASSFPRQAPTNEKLFF. The CDR3 DNA reads TGTGCCAGCAGTTTCCCCCGACAGGCCCCAACTAATGAAAAACTGTTTTTT.

The rearrangement uses TRBV7-3 and TRBJ2-2; 8 bases are a match to TRBD2. Losses at the gene ends were 5 bases for V and 2 bases for J; bases not matched to a gene: 7. CDR3 length equals 16 residues. Per germline, CDR1 SGHTA and CDR2 FQGTGA. The CDR3 sequence is CASSQLGLGNTGELFF. The CDR3 DNA is TGTGCCAGCAGCCAATTGGGACTAGGTAACACCGGGGAGCTGTTTTTT. Supplemented by reference TRBV7-3 and TRBJ2-2, the full variable domain reads GAGVSQTPSNKVTEKGKYVELRCDPISGHTALYWYRQSLGQGPEFLIYFQGTGAADDSGLPNDRFFAVRPEGSVSTLKIQRTERGDSAVYLCASSQLGLGNTGELFFGEGSRLTVL.

This clone was detected only once. The chain uses TRBV11-3 and TRBJ2-1, with D perhaps matching TRBD2 (5 bases). This CDR3 is 15 amino acids long. Trimming stripped 2 bases from V and 4 bases from J, with 12 bases between. Germline V lookup: CDR1 SGHNT, CDR2 YENEEA. The CDR3 region is CASSLKYGVYNEQFF. As DNA, the CDR3 is TGTGCCAGCAGCTTAAAATACGGGGTATACAATGAGCAGTTCTTC.

The J gene is TRBJ2-1, the V gene TRBV4-1; TRBD2 matches at 12 bases. This CDR3 spans 16 amino acids. Germline CDR1 reads MGHRA; CDR2 reads YSYEKL. Germline trimming cut 4 bases from V and 8 bases from J; bases unmatched to any gene: 9. Written as DNA, the CDR3 is TGCGCCAGCAGCCTGTCGACTAGCGGGAGAGTCGATGAGCAGTTCTTC. Protein sequence: CASSLSTSGRVDEQFF.

The V gene is TRBV5-1, the J gene TRBJ2-7; 11 bases agree with TRBD1. Germline V gene data show CDR1 as SGHRS and CDR2 as YFSETQ. J was trimmed by 2 bases and V by 4 bases; bases with no gene match: 2. The CDR3 contains 14 residues. The CDR3 reads CASSRTGGTYEQYF. CDR3 bases: TGCGCCAGCAGCCGGACAGGGGGCACCTACGAGCAGTACTTC.

This clone has a count of ten or more. The rearrangement links TRBV5-1 to TRBJ1-4, with D hard to call. The CDR3 is made up of 15 amino acids. The V end was cut by 4 bases, the J end by 1 base, with 11 bases between. The germline CDR1 and CDR2 sequences are SGHRS and YFSETQ. The CDR3 nucleotides read TGCGCCAGCAGCCCCTCCCCTCGAACTAATGAAAAACTGTTTTTT. It codes for CASSPSPRTNEKLFF.

This rearrangement joins TRBV5-1 to TRBJ2-1; D perhaps matches TRBD1 (5 bases). The ends were cut back, 4 bases at V and 4 bases at J, with 15 bases in the middle. In germline, CDR1 is SGHRS, CDR2 YFSETQ. The length of the CDR3 is 15 residues. CDR3 loop: CASSPSTAIYNEQFF. CDR3 nucleotides: TGCGCCAGCAGCCCGTCGACAGCGATATACAATGAGCAGTTCTTC.

The V call is TRBV7-8, the J call TRBJ1-5; 7 positions agree with TRBD1. Germline V CDR1 and CDR2: SGHVS, FQNEAQ. This CDR3 is 15 amino acids long. Trimming took 5 bases from V and 10 from J; bases not matched to a gene: 14. This CDR3 reads CASSGDPGQPTPQHF. CDR3 sequence (DNA): TGTGCCAGCAGCGGGGACCCGGGACAGCCCACCCCCCAGCATTTT.